Given below is one T cell receptor beta chain in context. Its antigen remains unknown. The source of the sample is a study of T cells after yellow fever vaccination. Study information: SMART-Seq v4 Ultra Low Input prepared libraries from low-cell fractions. Study outcomes and limitations: When the response was secondary, it was weaker but reached its peak faster, day 5 versus 15. The booster saw the reappearance of most primary-vaccination clones (about 95% CD4, roughly 87% CD8).

By 5'RACE template switching, TCR cDNA was produced, with a universal primer site and UMIs added in the process. A single record per CDR3 protein comes from TCRdb applying MiXCR to the 5' RACE reads. This sample has 500,000 to 650,000 distinct CDR3 sequences, with 9% to 15% found just once. Trimming pared 3 bases from V and 6 bases from J, leaving 7 bases between. The CDR3 is 12 residues long. CDR1 and CDR2 from the germline V gene are SGHTA and FQGNSA. The V call is TRBV7-2, the J call TRBJ2-3, with D unclear. Specimen: PBMCs, collected on the day of the yellow fever booster vaccination. The sequence came from a man younger than 45 who received the YFV17D yellow fever vaccine. The CDR3 loop is CASSFQLDTQYF. CDR3 DNA: TGTGCCAGCAGCTTCCAGTTGGATACGCAGTATTTT.